This T cell receptor (beta chain) emerged from a study of blood T cell repertoires in COVID-19. Original processing methods: Amplification of reference gene primers provided the estimated nucleated cell counts. Using immunoSEQ multiplex PCR, the repertoire was profiled, and TCRdb retains in-frame clones only, with some absent. The DNA was the basis for D and trimming; V, J and clone size are from that table. The data show roughly 330,000 clones, around 88% seen once. The germline V gene encodes CDR1 SGHRS and CDR2 YFSETQ. V lost 3 bases and J lost 5; bases outside the gene matches: 16. This CDR3 spans 18 amino acids.

Sequencing was carried out using peripheral blood. The sequence was obtained from a woman in her fifties or sixties with acute or convalescent COVID-19. The chain uses TRBV5-1 and TRBJ2-5, with 10 bases fitting TRBD1. The CDR3, as DNA: TGCGCCAGCAGCTATTCACCCCACCCGGGACAGGGGACGGAGACCCAGTACTTC. This sequence encodes CASSYSPHPGQGTETQYF.